Sequencing of this TCR beta chain was carried out in a study of OX40 agonist ivuxolimab in advanced cancers. Study at large: Males comprised around 78% of the group, whose mean age was roughly 60 years (range about 23 to 80). Having had anti-PD-1, anti-PD-L1 or anti-CTLA-4 therapy before was allowed, and around 39% had some.

Turning to this clone: The antigen is undetermined.

Broader study findings: At 0.1 to 3.0 mg/kg, clonal expansion of CD4+ and CD8+ blood T cells had occurred by week 6.

Repertoires were generated with immunoSEQ multiplex PCR, while TCRdb's copy carries only in-frame clones and drops some. The sample yields approximately 50,000 clones, approximately 91% seen once. The V end lost 0 bases, the J end lost 6 bases, and 11 bases lay between the germline ends. The germline V gene encodes CDR1 SGDLS and CDR2 YYNGEE. The CDR3 is made up of 14 amino acids. The material sequenced was CD4+ or CD8+ T cells sorted from blood, taken in a trial of the OX40 agonist ivuxolimab. The TCR comes from an adult with an advanced solid tumor such as melanoma, head and neck, liver or kidney cancer. The chain joins TRBV9 to TRBJ2-3; D may be TRBD2 (5 bases). CDR3 bases: TGTGCCAGCAGCGTAGAACTCGGGATCGATACGCAGTATTTT. This codes for CASSVELGIDTQYF.